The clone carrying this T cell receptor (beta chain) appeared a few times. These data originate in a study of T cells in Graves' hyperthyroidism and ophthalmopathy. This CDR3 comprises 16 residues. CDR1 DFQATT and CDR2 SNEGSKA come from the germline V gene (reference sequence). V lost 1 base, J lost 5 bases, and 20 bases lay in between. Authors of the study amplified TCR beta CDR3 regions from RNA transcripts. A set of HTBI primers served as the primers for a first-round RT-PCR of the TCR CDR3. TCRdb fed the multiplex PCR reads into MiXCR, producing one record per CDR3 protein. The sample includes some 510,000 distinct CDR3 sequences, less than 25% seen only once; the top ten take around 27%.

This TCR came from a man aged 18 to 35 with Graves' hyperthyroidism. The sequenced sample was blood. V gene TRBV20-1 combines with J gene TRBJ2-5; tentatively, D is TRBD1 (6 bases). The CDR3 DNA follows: TGCAGTGCTAGAGCCCCCCGACGACAGCAGGGGGAGACCCAGTACTTC. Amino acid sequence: CSARAPRRQQGETQYF.